Listed here is a single T cell receptor beta chain. The CDR3 contains 15 residues. CDR1 and CDR2 from the germline V gene are SGDLS and YYNGEE. After removal of 4 bases from V and 3 bases from J, the junction contained 8 bases not matched to a gene. This sample was taken from a study of blood T cell repertoires in COVID-19. In the study overall: T cells, B-cell-depleted T cells, or PBMCs supplied cDNA or gDNA.

Per the study methods: Cell counts per sample came from amplifying reference gene primers. Here immunoSEQ multiplex PCR was the method, and the copy in TCRdb shows in-frame clones only, minus some. That table supplies the V and J calls and clone size; D and trimming were determined from the DNA. The repertoire includes just under 50,000 clones, roughly 90% of them detected once, and 3.9% sits in the top ten. The chain links TRBV9 to TRBJ2-7, with TRBD1 matching 9 bases. The material sequenced was peripheral blood. This clonotype originated in a human donor in a cohort sampled during active COVID-19. CDR3 DNA sequence: TGTGCCAGCAGCCTCGACGGACAGGGGAACTACGAGCAGTACTTC. Translated, it gives CASSLDGQGNYEQYF. Complete variable domain (other parts from reference TRBV9 and TRBJ2-7): DSGVTQTPKHLITATGQRVTLRCSPRSGDLSVYWYQQSLDQGLQFLIQYYNGEERAKGNILERFSAQQFPDLHSELNLSSLELGDSALYFCASSLDGQGNYEQYFGPGTRLTVT.